This T cell receptor beta chain was retrieved from a study of blood T cell repertoires in COVID-19. Study-level information: COVID-19 samples from acute and convalescent phases originated in the United States, Italy and Spain. T cells, B-cell-depleted T cells, or PBMCs supplied cDNA or gDNA.

V shed 4 bases, J shed 5 bases, and the junction held 6 bases outside the gene matches. This CDR3 is built from 16 residues. From germline, CDR1 is SGHRS and CDR2 YFSETQ. In Seattle, patients joined the study during active infection and were tracked longitudinally. Source study methods: From reference gene primer amplification, estimates of nucleated cell counts were derived. Method: immunoSEQ multiplex PCR; TCRdb's copy keeps in-frame clones and lacks some. That table is the source of V, J and clone size, and D and trimming were worked out from the DNA. The sample includes approximately 250,000 clones, about 84% seen only once; the top ten take approximately 6.2%.

The sample comprised peripheral blood. The J gene is TRBJ2-3, the V gene TRBV5-1; 14 bases are shared with TRBD2. The receptor was isolated from a woman of 80 years or more with COVID-19, enrolled during active disease. CDR3 loop: CASSQTSGGAIDTQYF. Here the CDR3 DNA reads TGCGCCAGCAGCCAGACTAGCGGGGGGGCCATAGATACGCAGTATTTT.